The 4 T cell receptor beta chains given below trace back to one sample, sequenced in a study of blood T cell repertoires in COVID-19. Measured with immunoSEQ multiplex PCR; TCRdb has only the in-frame clones, and not every one. The data show approximately 210,000 clones, 80% to 90% seen once. The source material was peripheral blood. These receptors were collected from a young man who had recovered from COVID-19.

The chain has TRBV27 and TRBJ2-1, with TRBD2 matching over 14 bases. The CDR3 length is 16 residues. Germline V gives CDR1 MNHEY, CDR2 SMNVEV (reference sequence). J was trimmed by 8 bases and V by 3 bases; bases with no gene match: 6. This CDR3 reads CASSFLTSGGAHEQFF. The DNA of the CDR3 is TGTGCCAGCAGTTTCTTGACTAGCGGGGGGGCTCATGAGCAGTTCTTC.

The J gene is TRBJ1-2, the V gene TRBV9; the D gene is possibly TRBD1 (6 bases). The germline CDR1 and CDR2 sequences are SGDLS and YYNGEE. The V gene lost 3 bases and the J gene lost 4 bases, with 10 bases spanning the gap. The CDR3 runs 13 residues. The CDR3 nucleotides read TGTGCCAGCAGCGGGACAGAAAGCTATGGCTACACCTTC. This sequence encodes CASSGTESYGYTF. The whole variable domain, filled in from reference TRBV9 and TRBJ1-2, reads DSGVTQTPKHLITATGQRVTLRCSPRSGDLSVYWYQQSLDQGLQFLIQYYNGEERAKGNILERFSAQQFPDLHSELNLSSLELGDSALYFCASSGTESYGYTFGSGTRLTVV.

CDR3 in amino acids: CASSQGDFTGELFF. The CDR3 DNA follows: TGCGCCAGCAGCCAGGGGGACTTCACCGGGGAGCTGTTTTTT. The chain links TRBV4-1 to TRBJ2-2, with D tentatively TRBD2 (6 bases). The CDR3 spans 14 residues. The germline V gene has CDR1 MGHRA and CDR2 YSYEKL. With 3 bases removed from V and 4 bases from J, the gap between germline ends came to 9 bases.

This rearrangement joins TRBV6-5 to TRBJ2-4; the match to TRBD1 covers 7 bases. CDR1 is MNHEY, CDR2 SVGAGI, per germline. There are 15 residues in the CDR3. V lost 6 bases to trimming and J lost 0 bases; unmatched junction nucleotides: 5. This chain's CDR3 is CASSPDRAAKNIQYF. CDR3 DNA sequence: TGTGCCAGCAGCCCAGACAGGGCAGCCAAAAACATTCAGTACTTC.